This record covers a single T cell receptor (beta chain). The data are from a study of blood T cell repertoires in COVID-19. Study details: Acute and convalescent COVID-19 specimens originated in the United States, Italy and Spain. Nucleic acid was either cDNA or gDNA, and it came from T cells, B-cell-depleted T cells, or PBMCs.

CDR1 is LNHDA and CDR2 is SQIVND in the germline V gene (reference sequence). The germline V and J ends were trimmed by 4 bases and 4 bases, with 8 bases remaining between them. There are 13 residues in the CDR3. In the study's own analysis: Amplification of reference gene primers was used by the study to estimate nucleated cell counts. This table comes from immunoSEQ multiplex PCR, and its TCRdb copy is limited to in-frame clones, with some not included. V, J and clone size are taken as reported in that table, and D and trimming were inferred from the DNA itself. The sample has 150,000 to 200,000 clones; over 85% are singletons.

Sequenced: peripheral blood. The receptor was isolated from a man in his 60s with active or convalescent COVID-19. The genes are TRBV19 and TRBJ1-5; a weak D match, TRBD1 (5 bases). The CDR3 coding sequence is TGTGCCAGTAGTAGTCAGGGTAATCAGCCCCAGCATTTT. Its translation: CASSSQGNQPQHF.